This T cell receptor beta chain stems from a study of T cells in Graves' hyperthyroidism and ophthalmopathy. Broader study findings: Ophthalmopathy stood apart from stable hyperthyroidism in a 13 V-J model. Blood held most thyroid clonotypes expanded above 0.001 frequency.

Details on this clonotype: The target antigen is unknown.

RNA transcripts were the template for amplifying TCR beta CDR3 regions. The HTBI set primed first-round TCR CDR3 RT-PCR. TCRdb reprocessed the multiplex PCR reads with MiXCR, giving one entry per CDR3 protein. In the table there are 400,000 or so distinct CDR3 sequences, roughly 15% of which are singletons. Trimming cost V 6 bases and J 3 bases, with 16 bases left between them. Germline-derived CDR1 and CDR2 are MNHEY and SMNVEV (reference sequence). The CDR3 extends over 15 amino acids. About 10 ml of fresh peripheral blood supplied the PBMCs. The specimen was blood. The TCR comes from a young woman with Graves' ophthalmopathy. The chain has TRBV27 and TRBJ2-3; D gene ambiguous. CDR3 nucleotide sequence: TGTGCCAGCAGCAAGGTGCCCGCTTTTACAGATACGCAGTATTTT. Protein: CASSKVPAFTDTQYF.